The rows below give T cell receptor beta chains drawn from one sample of a study of cytotoxic CD8 clonotypes in ibrutinib-treated CLL. The data were produced by immunoSEQ multiplex PCR, yet TCRdb's version contains in-frame clones alone and is incomplete. The sample shows around 150,000 clones, 88% of them seen only once. Sequencing was performed on PBMCs, taken at disease progression, from a patient treated with ibrutinib. These receptors all stem from a human donor with chronic lymphocytic leukemia. Both conserved end residues are part of each CDR3. The D gene is left open where the match is weak. Clone size appears in some rows only: once, few, many, or a class for an expanded clone.

d_gene: TRBD1; v_gene: TRBV28; abundance: once; j_gene: TRBJ1-2; len: 18; CDR3nt: TGTGCCAGCAGTCCCGGTGGGACCCACTGGGACAGGATCTATGGCTACACCTTC; CDR3aa: CASSPGGTHWDRIYGYTF
d_gene: TRBD1; v_gene: TRBV7-9; abundance: .; j_gene: TRBJ1-1; len: 16; CDR3nt: TGTGCCAGCAGCTTAGGGACAGGGGGGATGAACACTGAAGCTTTCTTT; CDR3aa: CASSLGTGGMNTEAFF
d_gene: .; v_gene: TRBV5-1; abundance: many; j_gene: TRBJ1-5; len: 14; CDR3nt: TGCGCCAGCAGCTCGCTGGGAGGGAATCAGCCCCAGCATTTT; CDR3aa: CASSSLGGNQPQHF
d_gene: .; v_gene: TRBV13; abundance: .; j_gene: TRBJ1-2; len: 15; CDR3nt: TGTGCCAGCAGAGTATTCCGGGACGGCTACTATGGCTACACCTTC; CDR3aa: CASRVFRDGYYGYTF
d_gene: TRBD2; v_gene: TRBV27; abundance: .; j_gene: TRBJ2-5; len: 17; CDR3nt: TGTGCCAGCAGAACCGGGACTAGCGGGAGTGGTGAAGAGACCCAGTACTTC; CDR3aa: CASRTGTSGSGEETQYF
d_gene: .; v_gene: TRBV19; abundance: once; j_gene: TRBJ1-1; len: 15; CDR3nt: TGTGCCAGTAGTACTGCAGGGGCTCCTAACACTGAAGCTTTCTTT; CDR3aa: CASSTAGAPNTEAFF
d_gene: .; v_gene: TRBV6-6; abundance: .; j_gene: TRBJ1-4; len: 12; CDR3nt: TGTGCCAGTTGTTTGGGGGGTGAAAAACTGTTTTTT; CDR3aa: CASCLGGEKLFF
d_gene: TRBD1; v_gene: TRBV27; abundance: .; j_gene: TRBJ1-5; len: 15; CDR3nt: TGTGCCAGCAGGGCGACAGGGGGAAGCAATCAGCCCCAGCATTTT; CDR3aa: CASRATGGSNQPQHF
d_gene: .; v_gene: TRBV5-5; abundance: .; j_gene: TRBJ1-2; len: 14; CDR3nt: TGTGCCAGCAGCTTGTCCCCCACTAACTATGGCTACACCTTC; CDR3aa: CASSLSPTNYGYTF
d_gene: .; v_gene: TRBV5-1; abundance: .; j_gene: TRBJ2-7; len: 16; CDR3nt: TGCGCCAGCAGCTTGGGGTCCGGACGGAACTCCTACGAGCAGTACTTC; CDR3aa: CASSLGSGRNSYEQYF
d_gene: .; v_gene: TRBV29-1; abundance: .; j_gene: TRBJ1-1; len: 14; CDR3nt: TGCAGCGTTGAGGGTTGGAACATGAACACTGAAGCTTTCTTT; CDR3aa: CSVEGWNMNTEAFF
d_gene: .; v_gene: TRBV28; abundance: .; j_gene: TRBJ2-7; len: 17; CDR3nt: TGTGCCAGCATGGGGAACCTGGAACCGGGACAAATTTACGAGCAGTACTTC; CDR3aa: CASMGNLEPGQIYEQYF
d_gene: TRBD2; v_gene: TRBV5-1; abundance: .; j_gene: TRBJ2-7; len: 16; CDR3nt: TGCGCCAGCAGCTTGAGGTGGGGAGGGGAGAACTACGAGCAGTACTTC; CDR3aa: CASSLRWGGENYEQYF
d_gene: TRBD2; v_gene: TRBV29-1; abundance: .; j_gene: TRBJ2-5; len: 14; CDR3nt: TGCAGCGTTGAGGGACTAGCGGGGCCGCAGACCCAGTACTTC; CDR3aa: CSVEGLAGPQTQYF
d_gene: TRBD1; v_gene: TRBV10-1; abundance: .; j_gene: TRBJ1-1; len: 14; CDR3nt: TGCGCCAGCAGCCCCAGGACAGGGAACACTGAAGCTTTCTTT; CDR3aa: CASSPRTGNTEAFF
d_gene: .; v_gene: TRBV21-1; abundance: .; j_gene: TRBJ1-2; len: 15; CDR3nt: TGTGCCAGCAGCAGGAGGACAGGGCTAAACTATGGCTACACCTTC; CDR3aa: CASSRRTGLNYGYTF
d_gene: .; v_gene: TRBV27; abundance: .; j_gene: TRBJ1-1; len: 15; CDR3nt: TGTGCCAGCAGTTCCTACGATTTGGTTGACACTGAAGCTTTCTTT; CDR3aa: CASSSYDLVDTEAFF
d_gene: TRBD1; v_gene: TRBV4-1; abundance: .; j_gene: TRBJ2-3; len: 11; CDR3nt: TGCGCCAGCAGCCCCGGGACAGGGCAGTATTTT; CDR3aa: CASSPGTGQYF
d_gene: .; v_gene: TRBV6-5; abundance: .; j_gene: TRBJ1-5; len: 15; CDR3nt: TGTGCCAGCAGTTACTCGGTGTATAGCAATCAGCCCCAGCATTTT; CDR3aa: CASSYSVYSNQPQHF
d_gene: TRBD1; v_gene: TRBV30; abundance: .; j_gene: TRBJ1-5; len: 15; CDR3nt: TGTGCCTGCACCCCGGGACAGGGACTTTTGCAGCCCCAGCATTTT; CDR3aa: CACTPGQGLLQPQHF
d_gene: TRBD2; v_gene: TRBV7-6; abundance: .; j_gene: TRBJ2-5; len: 16; CDR3nt: TGTGCCAGCAGCTTATTGGTGGGACTAGCCCAAGAGACCCAGTACTTC; CDR3aa: CASSLLVGLAQETQYF
d_gene: TRBD1; v_gene: TRBV13; abundance: .; j_gene: TRBJ2-7; len: 14; CDR3nt: TGTGCCAGCAGCCAGGGACAGGGTAGCCACGAGCAGTACTTC; CDR3aa: CASSQGQGSHEQYF